The TCR beta chain under discussion was sequenced for a study of a mutant IDH1 vaccine in newly diagnosed glioma. Repertoires were generated with immunoSEQ multiplex PCR, while TCRdb's copy carries only in-frame clones and drops some. The repertoire holds about 42,000 clones, with 80% to 90% as singletons. The time point denotes: week 5, during vaccination. A 20-mer mutant IDH1 peptide at 300 ug was injected subcutaneously with topical imiquimod. The CDR3 runs 14 residues. Trimming took 1 base from V and 3 from J, leaving 10 bases between them. Germline CDR1 reads MGHRA; CDR2 reads YSYEKL. As concerns this clone: As yet, its antigen is unknown.

The sequencing here drew on PBMCs, taken from a glioma patient whose treatment included an IDH1 peptide vaccine. The sequence derives from a man in his forties with glioma. This chain joins TRBV4-1 and TRBJ2-7; D unclear. CDR3 DNA sequence: TGCGCCAGCAGCCAAGGCTCCCAGATCTACGAGCAGTACTTC. Translating it yields CASSQGSQIYEQYF.